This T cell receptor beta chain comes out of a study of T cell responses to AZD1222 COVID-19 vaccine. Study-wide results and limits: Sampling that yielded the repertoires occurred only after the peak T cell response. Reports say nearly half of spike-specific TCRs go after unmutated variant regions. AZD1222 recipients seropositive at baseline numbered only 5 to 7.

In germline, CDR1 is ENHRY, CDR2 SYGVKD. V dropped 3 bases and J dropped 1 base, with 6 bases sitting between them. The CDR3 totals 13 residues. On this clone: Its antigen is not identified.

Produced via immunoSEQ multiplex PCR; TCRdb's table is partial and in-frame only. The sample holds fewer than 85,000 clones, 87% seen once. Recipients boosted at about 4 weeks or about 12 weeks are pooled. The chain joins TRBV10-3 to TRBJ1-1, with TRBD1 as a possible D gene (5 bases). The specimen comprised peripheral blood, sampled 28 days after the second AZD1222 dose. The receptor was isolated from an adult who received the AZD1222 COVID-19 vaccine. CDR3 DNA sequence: TGTGCCATCAGTGATCAGGGGAACACTGAAGCTTTCTTT. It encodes CAISDQGNTEAFF.